This TCR beta chain was retrieved from a study of T-cell reconstitution after alpha-beta-depleted transplantation in children. There are a few counts of this clonotype. Its antigen is not known. Unique molecular identifiers were incorporated into the prepared TCRbeta library. MiXCR, applied by TCRdb to the PCR reads, yields one record per CDR3 protein. The repertoire holds a few hundred thousand distinct CDR3 sequences, approximately 30% seen once, with 35% to 40% in the top ten. Study conclusions and caveats: One year after transplant, T-cell counts and diversity came mostly from newly produced T cells. Several hundred expanded graft clones reportedly were the source of alpha-beta T cells about two months after transplant.

This CDR3 is built from 14 residues. Between the trimmed V and J ends, which lost 3 bases and 3 bases, there was a span of 9 bases. The source material was PBMCs, sampled before TCRalphabeta/CD19-depleted stem cell transplant. The chain is built from TRBV12-3 or TRBV12-4 and TRBJ2-1; the D is unclear. The source is a boy younger than two with Wiskott-Aldrich syndrome, due to receive a stem cell transplant. CDR3 nucleotides: TGTGCCAGCAGTTTGCACGGATTCTACAATGAGCAGTTCTTC. As protein: CASSLHGFYNEQFF.